This T cell receptor (beta chain) is drawn from a study of blood T cell repertoires in COVID-19. Data came from immunoSEQ multiplex PCR; TCRdb stores just in-frame clones and leaves some out. The sample consists of about 62,000 clones, approximately 92% of them appearing once. After removal of 5 bases from V and 3 bases from J, the junction contained 1 base not matched to a gene. The CDR3 length is 15 residues. Germline CDR1 reads SNHLY; CDR2 reads FYNNEI. The sequence was collected from a human donor in a cohort sampled during active COVID-19. The chain recombines TRBV2 with TRBJ2-1; 13 bases match TRBD2. Sequenced sample: peripheral blood. CDR3 residues: CASSWTSGGYNEQFF. CDR3 coding DNA: TGTGCCAGCAGTTGGACTAGCGGGGGCTACAATGAGCAGTTCTTC.